What follows are 3 T cell receptor beta chains derived from one specimen sequenced in a study of T cells in localized non-small cell lung cancer. The data were produced by immunoSEQ multiplex PCR, yet TCRdb's version contains in-frame clones alone and is incomplete. The sample records about 28,000 clones, approximately 90% being singletons. The specimen was peripheral blood, collected before any cancer treatment. Receptors originate from a woman between 18 and 55 years old with stage I lung adenocarcinoma.

The chain recombines TRBV28 with TRBJ2-5; D is perhaps TRBD2 (6 bases). V lost 5 bases to trimming and J lost 5 bases, with 18 bases between them. Germline CDR1 and CDR2: MDHEN and SYDVKM. CDR3 size: 15 residues. The CDR3 loop reads CASSPRRTAGETQYF. DNA of the CDR3: TGTGCCAGCAGTCCCCGCCGCACCGCGGGGGAGACCCAGTACTTC.

CDR3 sequence reads: CASSSLTGDFLNQPQHF. CDR3 bases: TGTGCCAGCAGTTCCCTGACAGGGGACTTCCTCAATCAGCCCCAGCATTTT. The V and J genes are TRBV28 and TRBJ1-5; 8 nucleotides match TRBD1. The CDR3 is made up of 17 amino acids. Germline lookup yields CDR1 MDHEN and CDR2 SYDVKM. V lost 4 bases, J lost 3 bases, and 11 bases stayed unmatched.

The rearrangement uses TRBV6-6 and TRBJ2-1; a weak D match, TRBD2 (5 bases). CDR3 length equals 12 residues. Germline V gene sequence: CDR1 MNHNY, CDR2 SVGAGI (reference sequence). Trimming stripped 2 bases from V and 8 bases from J, with 7 bases between. The CDR3 loop reads CASSYSGHEQFF. The CDR3 DNA is TGTGCCAGCAGTTACAGCGGTCATGAGCAGTTCTTC.